The 5 T cell receptor beta chains listed next were all sequenced from one sample in a study of blood T cell repertoires in COVID-19. Assay used: immunoSEQ multiplex PCR; TCRdb lists only in-frame clones, some missing. This sample has some 300,000 clones, with more than 85% found just once. Sequenced sample: peripheral blood. The receptors derive from a man in his 70s with acute or convalescent COVID-19.

V and J are TRBV4-2 and TRBJ1-2, with D perhaps matching TRBD1 (5 bases). The V end was cut by 0 bases, the J end by 0 bases, with 11 bases between. There are 16 residues in the CDR3. CDR1 is LGHNA, CDR2 YNFKEQ, per germline. CDR3 nucleotides: TGTGCCAGCAGCCAAGATGGGGGGGGAGCTAACTATGGCTACACCTTC. This sequence encodes CASSQDGGGANYGYTF.

This sequence joins TRBV29-1 and TRBJ1-1; 8 nucleotides match TRBD1. The V gene's germline CDR1 is SQVTM and CDR2 ANQGSEA. With 7 bases clipped from V and 11 bases from J, the junction kept 12 bases outside the gene matches. The length of the CDR3 is 12 residues. The CDR3 region has the DNA TGCAGCGCCGGCATGGGGACAGGAGAGGCTTTCTTT. This translates into CSAGMGTGEAFF.

J is TRBJ1-1 and V is TRBV19; TRBD1 is a possible D gene (5 bases). The germline V gene has CDR1 LNHDA and CDR2 SQIVND (reference sequence). V was cut by 10 bases and J by 10 bases, with 22 bases left in between. The CDR3 length is 13 residues. The CDR3: CATSTVAPPGAFF. In DNA, the CDR3 is TGTGCCACCTCGACAGTGGCTCCACCTGGAGCTTTCTTT.

The rearrangement links TRBV3-1 (or the pseudogene TRBV3-2) to TRBJ2-1; 11 bases map to TRBD2. This CDR3 spans 14 amino acids. V gave up 4 bases and J gave up 6 bases; unmatched junction bases: 2. The germline V gene encodes CDR1 LGHDT and CDR2 YNNKEL (reference sequence). The CDR3, as DNA: TGTGCCAGCAGCCGGACTAGCGGGCTCAATGAGCAGTTCTTC. As protein: CASSRTSGLNEQFF.

The chain combines TRBV30 with TRBJ1-2; perhaps TRBD1 as D (6 bases). V was clipped by 5 bases and J by 2 bases, with 21 bases between them. Germline CDR1 and CDR2: GTSNPN and SVGIG (reference sequence). This CDR3 is 16 amino acids long. The CDR3 loop is CAWFGGGRFRNYGYTF. CDR3 sequence (DNA): TGTGCCTGGTTCGGCGGGGGCAGATTCAGGAACTATGGCTACACCTTC.